This entry concerns a single T cell receptor beta chain. This clonotype has only a few counts. There is no known antigen for this receptor. No base-level quality is on record; no much larger clone is a single base apart. The library was generated by 5' RACE. Sequenced on an Illumina MiSeq. During library preparation, unique molecular identifiers were attached to individual cDNA molecules so that TCRs could be counted quantitatively and reproducibly. The source study handled its data this way. The median number of TCRs per sample was roughly 98,000, ranging from roughly 20,000 to 700,000. V, J and CDR3 annotation of the TCR reads was carried out using the Decombinator software suite. For PS versus PT1 abundance plots, all samples were subsampled to the same number of TCRs (28,000). Expanded TCRs were defined as absent before sensitization and observed at least eight times at the 2-week time point. The raw public data were reprocessed by TCRdb itself: fastp quality trimming at Q25, MiXCR clonotype calling, in-frame beta chains only. Each record represents a unique CDR3 protein, reported with the most common genes and DNA among its rows. The V and J calls, along with clone size, are taken from TCRdb and not from the paper's own processing. This sample holds under 150,000 distinct CDR3 sequences; around 20% were observed only once. The ten most abundant clones make up 2.5% to 3% of the sample.

This sample stems from a study of human T cells and chemical hapten exposure (TCRdb year 2021). Notes on the research overall: Libraries were combined into a pool for sequencing, and differences in TCR yield between samples came mainly from small differences in library volumes within the pool. Both TCR alpha and TCR beta chains were sequenced from each blood RNA sample. Peripheral blood TCR repertoire changes were tracked in vivo in alopecia patients during primary and secondary sensitization to the hapten diphenylcyclopropenone (DPC). Study-wide conclusions, independent of this receptor: DPC sensitization did not change the number of TCRs with a frequency above 1 in 1000, and there was no evidence of changes in global repertoire structure. Repeated subsampling changed both the strength of the expansion versus patch-test correlation and the threshold at which the correlation became significant.

V is reduced by 6 bases and J by 3 bases, leaving a spacing of 20 bases between them. The CDR3 spans 15 residues, from the cysteine through the phenylalanine. The read is trimmed to its CDR3 DNA, 45 bases read in frame from base 1. CDR1 DFQATT and CDR2 SNEGSKA were looked up in the germline V gene (reference sequence). Total RNA was extracted from unfractionated whole blood collected in Tempus Blood RNA tubes. As TCR sequencing controls, about five healthy volunteers were used, with blood taken at day 0, 2 weeks and 6 weeks. The clonotype was recovered from a human donor in good health. This sequence uses TRBV20-1 and TRBJ1-2; tentative D gene TRBD1, with 5 bases matching. This receptor has the CDR3 CSARTVVVGDYGYTF. In nucleotide form, the sequence is TGCAGTGCCCGAACAGTTGTGGTGGGGGACTATGGCTACACCTTC.